This T cell receptor beta chain was sequenced for a study of blood T cell repertoires in COVID-19. About the study: PBMCs, B-cell-depleted T cells, or T cells provided the cDNA or gDNA that made up the material.

The data were produced by immunoSEQ multiplex PCR, yet TCRdb's version contains in-frame clones alone and is incomplete. In the table there are about 280,000 clones, around 80% of which are singletons. Trimming pared 2 bases from V and 2 bases from J, leaving 6 bases between. Germline lookup yields CDR1 GTSNPN and CDR2 SVGIG (reference sequence). The CDR3 has 12 amino acids. The clonotype comes from a man between 40 and 49 years old who had been exposed to COVID-19. This chain joins TRBV30 and TRBJ2-5; D uncertain. The sample was PBMCs or T cells enriched from blood (not recorded which). The CDR3 here is CAWSLLQETQYF. CDR3 DNA: TGTGCCTGGAGTTTGCTACAAGAGACCCAGTACTTC.